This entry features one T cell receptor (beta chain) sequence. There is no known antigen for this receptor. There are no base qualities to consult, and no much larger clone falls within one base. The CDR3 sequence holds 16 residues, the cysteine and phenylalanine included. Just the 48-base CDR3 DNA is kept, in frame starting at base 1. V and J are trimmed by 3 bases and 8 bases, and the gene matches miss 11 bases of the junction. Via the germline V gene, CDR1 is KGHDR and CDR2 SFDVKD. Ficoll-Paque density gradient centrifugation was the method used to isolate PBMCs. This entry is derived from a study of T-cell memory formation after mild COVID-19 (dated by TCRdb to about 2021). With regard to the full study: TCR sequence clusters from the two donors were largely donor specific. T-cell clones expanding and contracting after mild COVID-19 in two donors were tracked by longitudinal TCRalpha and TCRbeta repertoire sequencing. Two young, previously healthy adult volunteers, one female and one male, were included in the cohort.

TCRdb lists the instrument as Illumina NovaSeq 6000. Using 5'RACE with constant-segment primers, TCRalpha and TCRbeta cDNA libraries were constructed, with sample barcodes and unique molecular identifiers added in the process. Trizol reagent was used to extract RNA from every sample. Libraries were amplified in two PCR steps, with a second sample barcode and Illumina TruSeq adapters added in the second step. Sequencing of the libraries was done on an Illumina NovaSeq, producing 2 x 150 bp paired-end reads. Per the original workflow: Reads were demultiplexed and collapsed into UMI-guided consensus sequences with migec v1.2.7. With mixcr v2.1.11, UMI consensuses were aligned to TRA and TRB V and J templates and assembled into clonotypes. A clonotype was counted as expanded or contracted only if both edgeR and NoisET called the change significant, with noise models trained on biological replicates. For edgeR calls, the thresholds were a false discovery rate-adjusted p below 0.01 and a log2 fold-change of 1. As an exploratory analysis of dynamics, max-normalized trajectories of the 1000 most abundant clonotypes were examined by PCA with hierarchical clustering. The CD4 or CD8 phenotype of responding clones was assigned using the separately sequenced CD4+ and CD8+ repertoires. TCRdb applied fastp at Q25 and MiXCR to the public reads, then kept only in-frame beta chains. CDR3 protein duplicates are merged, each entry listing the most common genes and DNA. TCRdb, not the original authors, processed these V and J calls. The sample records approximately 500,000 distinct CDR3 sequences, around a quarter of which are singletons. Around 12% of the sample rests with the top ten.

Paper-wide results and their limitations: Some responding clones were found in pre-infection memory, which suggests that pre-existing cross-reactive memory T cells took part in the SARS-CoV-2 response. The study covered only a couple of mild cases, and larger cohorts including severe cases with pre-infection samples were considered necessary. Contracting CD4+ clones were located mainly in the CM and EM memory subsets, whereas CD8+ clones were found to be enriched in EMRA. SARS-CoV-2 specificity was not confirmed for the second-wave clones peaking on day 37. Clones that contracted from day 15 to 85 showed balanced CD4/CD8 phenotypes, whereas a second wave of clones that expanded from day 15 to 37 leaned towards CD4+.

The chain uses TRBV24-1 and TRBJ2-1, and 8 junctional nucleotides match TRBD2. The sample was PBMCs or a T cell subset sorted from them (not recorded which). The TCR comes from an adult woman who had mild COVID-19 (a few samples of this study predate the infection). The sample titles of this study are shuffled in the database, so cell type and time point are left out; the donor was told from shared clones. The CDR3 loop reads CATSDPTSGVVDEQFF. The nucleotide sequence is TGTGCCACCAGTGATCCCACTAGCGGAGTGGTGGATGAGCAGTTCTTC.